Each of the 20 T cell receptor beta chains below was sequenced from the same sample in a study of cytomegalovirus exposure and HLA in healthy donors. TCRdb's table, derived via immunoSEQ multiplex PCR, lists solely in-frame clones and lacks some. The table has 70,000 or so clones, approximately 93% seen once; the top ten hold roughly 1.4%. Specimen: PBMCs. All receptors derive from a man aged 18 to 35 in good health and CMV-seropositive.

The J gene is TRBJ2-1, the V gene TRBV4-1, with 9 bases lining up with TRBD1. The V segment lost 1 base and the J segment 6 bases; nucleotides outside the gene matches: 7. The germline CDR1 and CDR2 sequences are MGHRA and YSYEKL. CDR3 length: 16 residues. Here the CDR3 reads CASSQVDRGEGNEQFF. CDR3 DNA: TGCGCCAGCAGCCAAGTGGACAGGGGAGAGGGCAATGAGCAGTTCTTC.

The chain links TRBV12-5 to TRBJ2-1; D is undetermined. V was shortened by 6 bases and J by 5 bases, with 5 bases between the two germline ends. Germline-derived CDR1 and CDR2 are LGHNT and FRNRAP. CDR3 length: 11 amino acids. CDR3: CASGNNNEQFF. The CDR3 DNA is TGTGCTAGTGGAAATAACAATGAGCAGTTCTTC.

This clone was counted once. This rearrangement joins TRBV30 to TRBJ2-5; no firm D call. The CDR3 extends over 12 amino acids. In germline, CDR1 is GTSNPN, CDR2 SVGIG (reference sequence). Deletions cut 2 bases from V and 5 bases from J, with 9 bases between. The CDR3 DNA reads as TGTGCCTGGAGTTTGAGTCGGGAGACCCAGTACTTC. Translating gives CAWSLSRETQYF.

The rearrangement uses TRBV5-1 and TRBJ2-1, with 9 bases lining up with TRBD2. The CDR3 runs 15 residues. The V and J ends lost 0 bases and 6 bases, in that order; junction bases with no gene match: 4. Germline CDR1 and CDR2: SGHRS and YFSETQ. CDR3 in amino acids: CASSLGGTSLNEQFF. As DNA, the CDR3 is TGCGCCAGCAGCTTGGGGGGGACTAGCCTCAATGAGCAGTTCTTC.

The DNA of the CDR3 is TGTGCCAGCAGCTTAGATCCGGCCAGGAACAATGAGCAGTTCTTC. Protein sequence: CASSLDPARNNEQFF. V gene TRBV11-3 combines with J gene TRBJ2-1; D remains ambiguous. The CDR3 has 15 amino acids. Germline V CDR1 and CDR2: SGHNT, YENEEA. With 0 bases removed from V and 5 bases from J, the gap between germline ends came to 11 bases.

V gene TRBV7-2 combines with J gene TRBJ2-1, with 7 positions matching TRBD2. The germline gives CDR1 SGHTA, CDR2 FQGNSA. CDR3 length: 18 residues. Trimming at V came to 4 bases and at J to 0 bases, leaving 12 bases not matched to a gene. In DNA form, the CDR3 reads TGTGCCAGCAGCTACCGGACGAGCGGGGTGAGCTCCTACAATGAGCAGTTCTTC. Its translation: CASSYRTSGVSSYNEQFF.

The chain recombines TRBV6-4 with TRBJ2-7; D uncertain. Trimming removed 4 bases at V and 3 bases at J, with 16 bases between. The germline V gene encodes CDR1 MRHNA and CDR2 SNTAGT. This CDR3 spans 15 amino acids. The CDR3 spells CASSGLVPRNYEQYF. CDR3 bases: TGTGCCAGCAGTGGGTTGGTCCCGAGAAACTACGAGCAGTACTTC.

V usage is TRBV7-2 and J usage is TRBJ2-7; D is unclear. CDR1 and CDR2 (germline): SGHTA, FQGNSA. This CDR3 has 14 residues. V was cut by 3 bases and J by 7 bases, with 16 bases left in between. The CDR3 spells CASSFSLGSWEQYF. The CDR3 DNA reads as TGTGCCAGCAGCTTCTCCCTCGGGTCCTGGGAGCAGTACTTC.

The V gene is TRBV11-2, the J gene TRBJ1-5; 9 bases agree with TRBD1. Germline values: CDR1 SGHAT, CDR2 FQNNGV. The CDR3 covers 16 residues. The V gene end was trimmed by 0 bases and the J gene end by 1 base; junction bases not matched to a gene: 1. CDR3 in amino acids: CASSLEGQGSNQPQHF. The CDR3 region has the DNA TGTGCCAGCAGCTTAGAGGGACAGGGAAGCAATCAGCCCCAGCATTTT.

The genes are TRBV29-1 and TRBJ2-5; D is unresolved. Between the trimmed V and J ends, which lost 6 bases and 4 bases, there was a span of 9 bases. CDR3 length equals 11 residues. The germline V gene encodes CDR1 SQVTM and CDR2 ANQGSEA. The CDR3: CSVHRSETQYF. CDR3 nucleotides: TGCAGCGTCCATAGATCAGAGACCCAGTACTTC.

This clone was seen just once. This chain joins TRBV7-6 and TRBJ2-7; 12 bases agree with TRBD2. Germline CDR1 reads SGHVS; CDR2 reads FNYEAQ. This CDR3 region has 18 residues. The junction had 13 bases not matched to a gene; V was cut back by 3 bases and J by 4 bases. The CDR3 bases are TGTGCCAGCAGCTTGACAGGGCTAGCGGGAGGGCCTGGGTACGAGCAGTACTTC. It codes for CASSLTGLAGGPGYEQYF.

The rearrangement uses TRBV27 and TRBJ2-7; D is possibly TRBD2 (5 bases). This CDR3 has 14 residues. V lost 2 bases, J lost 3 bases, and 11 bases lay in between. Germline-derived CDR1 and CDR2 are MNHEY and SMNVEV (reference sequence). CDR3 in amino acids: CASSLRGLDYEQYF. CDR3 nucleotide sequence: TGTGCCAGCAGTTTACGGGGTCTGGACTACGAGCAGTACTTC.

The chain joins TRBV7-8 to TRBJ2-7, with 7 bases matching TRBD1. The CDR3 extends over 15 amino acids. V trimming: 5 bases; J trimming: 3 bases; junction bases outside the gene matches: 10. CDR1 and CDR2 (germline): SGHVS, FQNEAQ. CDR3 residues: CASSILRDSLYEQYF. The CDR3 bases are TGTGCCAGCAGCATCCTCCGGGACAGTCTCTACGAGCAGTACTTC.

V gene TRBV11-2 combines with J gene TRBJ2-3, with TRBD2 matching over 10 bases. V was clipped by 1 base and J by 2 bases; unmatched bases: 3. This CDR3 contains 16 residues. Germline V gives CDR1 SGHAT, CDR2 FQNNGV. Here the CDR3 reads CASSLGLAGITDTQYF. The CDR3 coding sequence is TGTGCCAGCAGCTTAGGACTAGCGGGCATCACAGATACGCAGTATTTT.

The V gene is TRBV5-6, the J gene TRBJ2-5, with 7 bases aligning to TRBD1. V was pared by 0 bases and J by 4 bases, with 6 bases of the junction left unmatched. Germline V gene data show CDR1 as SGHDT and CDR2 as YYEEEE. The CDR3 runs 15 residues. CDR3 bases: TGTGCCAGCAGCTTGGTTGGGGCAGGGGGAGAGACCCAGTACTTC. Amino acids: CASSLVGAGGETQYF.

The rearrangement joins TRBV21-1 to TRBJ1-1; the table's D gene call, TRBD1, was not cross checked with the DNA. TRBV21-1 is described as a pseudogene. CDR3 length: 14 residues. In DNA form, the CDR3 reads TGTGCCAGCAGACCGGGACAGGGGACCACTGAAGCTTTCTTT. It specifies CASRPGQGTTEAFF.

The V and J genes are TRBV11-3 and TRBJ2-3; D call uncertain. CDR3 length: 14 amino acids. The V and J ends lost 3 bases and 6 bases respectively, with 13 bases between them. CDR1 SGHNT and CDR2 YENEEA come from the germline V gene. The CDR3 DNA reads TGTGCCAGCAGCTTCGGTCACCTGACTGATACGCAGTATTTT. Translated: CASSFGHLTDTQYF. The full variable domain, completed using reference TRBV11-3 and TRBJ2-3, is EAGVVQSPRYKIIEKKQPVAFWCNPISGHNTLYWYLQNLGQGPELLIRYENEEAVDDSQLPKDRFSAERLKGVDSTLKIQPAELGDSAVYLCASSFGHLTDTQYFGPGTRLTVL.

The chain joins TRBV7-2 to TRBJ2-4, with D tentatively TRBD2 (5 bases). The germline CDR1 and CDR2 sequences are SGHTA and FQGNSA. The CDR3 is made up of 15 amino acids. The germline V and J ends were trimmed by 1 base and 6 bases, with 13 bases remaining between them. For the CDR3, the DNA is TGTGCCAGCAGCTTAGTTTCGGGCCGGGGAAACATTCAGTACTTC. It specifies CASSLVSGRGNIQYF.

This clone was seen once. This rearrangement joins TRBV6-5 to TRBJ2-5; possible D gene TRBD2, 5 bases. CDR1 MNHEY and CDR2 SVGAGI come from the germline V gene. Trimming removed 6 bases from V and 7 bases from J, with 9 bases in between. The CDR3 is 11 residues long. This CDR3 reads CASSGRGTQYF. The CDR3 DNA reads TGTGCCAGCAGCGGCCGGGGGACCCAGTACTTC.

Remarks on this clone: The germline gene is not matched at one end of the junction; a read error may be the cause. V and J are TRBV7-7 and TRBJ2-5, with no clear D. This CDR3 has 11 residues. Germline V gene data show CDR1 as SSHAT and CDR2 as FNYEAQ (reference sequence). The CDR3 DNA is TGTGCTAGCAGCCAACAAGAGACCCAGTACTTC. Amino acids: CASSQQETQYF.